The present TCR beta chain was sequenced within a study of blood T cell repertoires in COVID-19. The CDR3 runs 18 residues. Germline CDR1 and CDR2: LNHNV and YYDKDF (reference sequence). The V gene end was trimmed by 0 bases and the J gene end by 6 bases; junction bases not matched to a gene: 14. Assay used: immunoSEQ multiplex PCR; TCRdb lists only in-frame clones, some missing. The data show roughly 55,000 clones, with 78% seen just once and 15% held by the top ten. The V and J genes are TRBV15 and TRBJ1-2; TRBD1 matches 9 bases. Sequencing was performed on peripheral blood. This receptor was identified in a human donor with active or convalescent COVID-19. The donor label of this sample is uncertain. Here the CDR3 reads CATSRDPHPGQGSDGYTF. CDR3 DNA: TGTGCCACCAGCAGAGATCCGCACCCGGGACAGGGAAGTGATGGCTACACCTTC.